The clone carrying this T cell receptor (beta chain) was detected only a few times. In the study's own analysis: Amplification from reference gene primers served as the basis for estimated nucleated cell counts. The table came from immunoSEQ multiplex PCR; TCRdb's copy has only in-frame clones and leaves some out. For V, J and clone size, that table is used; D and trimming come from the DNA. Of approximately 98,000 clones in the sample, roughly 80% were seen once. This sample is drawn from a study of blood T cell repertoires in COVID-19. Study details: Some COVID-19 samples were acute and others convalescent; all came from the United States, Italy and Spain. PBMCs, B-cell-depleted T cells, or T cells were the source of the cDNA or gDNA that made up the material.

CDR1 and CDR2 (germline): SGHTA, FQGNSA. The CDR3 contains 15 residues. The germline V and J ends were trimmed by 5 bases and 4 bases, with 14 bases remaining between them. The chain recombines TRBV7-2 with TRBJ1-4, with D possibly matching TRBD1 (6 bases). The source material was peripheral blood. The receptor comes from a woman of 80 years or more with acute or convalescent COVID-19. The DNA for the CDR3 is TGTGCCAGCAGCCCAGGGGTCCAGGGTAATGAAAAACTGTTTTTT. As protein: CASSPGVQGNEKLFF.